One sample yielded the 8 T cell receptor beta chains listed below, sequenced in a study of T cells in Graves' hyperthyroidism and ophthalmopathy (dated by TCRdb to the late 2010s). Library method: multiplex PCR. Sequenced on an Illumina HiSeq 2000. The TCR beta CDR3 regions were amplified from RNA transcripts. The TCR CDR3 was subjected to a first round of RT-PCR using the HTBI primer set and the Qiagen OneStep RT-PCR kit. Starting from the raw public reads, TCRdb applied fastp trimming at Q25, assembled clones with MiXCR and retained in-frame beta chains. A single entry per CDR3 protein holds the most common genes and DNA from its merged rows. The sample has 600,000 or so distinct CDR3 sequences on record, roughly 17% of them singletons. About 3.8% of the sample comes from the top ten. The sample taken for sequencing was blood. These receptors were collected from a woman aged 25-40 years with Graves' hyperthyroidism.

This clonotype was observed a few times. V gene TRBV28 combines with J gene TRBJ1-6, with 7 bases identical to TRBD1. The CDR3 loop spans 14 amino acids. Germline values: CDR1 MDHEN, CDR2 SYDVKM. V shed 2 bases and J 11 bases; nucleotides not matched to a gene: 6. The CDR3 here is CASSLVQGYAPLHF. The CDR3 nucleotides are TGTGCCAGCAGTTTAGTACAGGGGTACGCACCCCTCCACTTT.

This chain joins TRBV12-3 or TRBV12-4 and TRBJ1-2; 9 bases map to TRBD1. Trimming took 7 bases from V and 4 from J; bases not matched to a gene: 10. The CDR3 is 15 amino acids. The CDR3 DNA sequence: TGTGCCAGCACTTCGGACAGGGGAGTTATCTATGGCTACACCTTC. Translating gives CASTSDRGVIYGYTF.

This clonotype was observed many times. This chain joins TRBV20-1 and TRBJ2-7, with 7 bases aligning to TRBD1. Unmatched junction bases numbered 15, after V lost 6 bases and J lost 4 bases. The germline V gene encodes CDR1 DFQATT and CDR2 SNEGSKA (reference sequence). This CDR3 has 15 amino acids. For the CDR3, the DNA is TGCAGTGCCTACTTACCCGGACAGGAGAATTACGAGCAGTACTTC. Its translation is CSAYLPGQENYEQYF.

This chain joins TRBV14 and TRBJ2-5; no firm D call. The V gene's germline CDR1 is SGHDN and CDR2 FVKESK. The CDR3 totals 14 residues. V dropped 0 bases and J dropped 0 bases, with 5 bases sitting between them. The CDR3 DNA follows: TGTGCCAGCAGCCAAGATCAGTACCAAGAGACCCAGTACTTC. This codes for CASSQDQYQETQYF.

CDR3 amino acids: CSARDLGPSGNTIYF. CDR3 bases: TGCAGTGCTAGAGACCTTGGGCCATCTGGAAACACCATATATTTT. J is TRBJ1-3 and V is TRBV20-1; D is uncertain. Germline V lookup: CDR1 DFQATT, CDR2 SNEGSKA (reference sequence). Between the trimmed V and J ends, which lost 0 bases and 1 base, there was a span of 10 bases. CDR3 size: 15 residues.

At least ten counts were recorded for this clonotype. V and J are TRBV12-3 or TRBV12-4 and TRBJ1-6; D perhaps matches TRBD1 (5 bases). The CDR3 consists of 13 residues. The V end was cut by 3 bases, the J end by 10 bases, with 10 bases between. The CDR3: CASSFGTPSPLHF. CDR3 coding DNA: TGTGCCAGCAGTTTCGGGACCCCCTCACCCCTCCACTTT.

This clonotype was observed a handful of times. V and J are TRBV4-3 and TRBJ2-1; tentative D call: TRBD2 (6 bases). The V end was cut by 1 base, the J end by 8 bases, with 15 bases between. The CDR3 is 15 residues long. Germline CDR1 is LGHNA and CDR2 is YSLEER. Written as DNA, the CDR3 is TGCGCCAGCAGCCAAGGATCGGGAGAGGTCTATGAGCAGTTCTTC. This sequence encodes CASSQGSGEVYEQFF.

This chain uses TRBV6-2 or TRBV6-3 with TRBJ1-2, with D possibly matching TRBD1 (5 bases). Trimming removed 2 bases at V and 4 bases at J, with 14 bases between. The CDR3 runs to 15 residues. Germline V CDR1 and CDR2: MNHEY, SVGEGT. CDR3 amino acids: CASSYQGTLIYGYTF. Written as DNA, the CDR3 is TGTGCCAGCAGTTACCAAGGGACGCTCATCTATGGCTACACCTTC.